This T cell receptor beta chain was found in a study of blood T cells in healthy people across ages. Broader study findings: Older age went with lower TCR beta diversity per million T cells, in a roughly linear way. Observed TCR beta diversity showed a strong correlation with the percentage of naive T cells as measured by flow cytometry.

Concerning this clonotype itself: The antigen is unknown.

The use of a sample-barcoded 5' primer and a J-beta primer mix characterized a second PCR of roughly 6 to 11 cycles. Each cDNA molecule carried a tag from a template-switch adaptor that contained 12 random nucleotides. All samples gave at least 2.5 million CDR3-containing paired-end reads. TCRdb reprocessed the 5' RACE reads with MiXCR, giving one entry per CDR3 protein. The profile shows roughly 680,000 distinct CDR3 sequences, 49% of them singletons. V gave up 6 bases and J gave up 7 bases, with 16 bases separating them. The CDR3 runs 14 residues. Germline loops: CDR1 MNHEY, CDR2 SVGEGT. J is TRBJ1-5 and V is TRBV6-2 or TRBV6-3; maybe TRBD1 (5 bases). The receptor's source is an older woman in good health. The sample consisted of blood. CDR3 coding DNA: TGTGCCAGCAGATCCGGGACCTGGGGGCAGCCCCAGCATTTT. It encodes CASRSGTWGQPQHF.